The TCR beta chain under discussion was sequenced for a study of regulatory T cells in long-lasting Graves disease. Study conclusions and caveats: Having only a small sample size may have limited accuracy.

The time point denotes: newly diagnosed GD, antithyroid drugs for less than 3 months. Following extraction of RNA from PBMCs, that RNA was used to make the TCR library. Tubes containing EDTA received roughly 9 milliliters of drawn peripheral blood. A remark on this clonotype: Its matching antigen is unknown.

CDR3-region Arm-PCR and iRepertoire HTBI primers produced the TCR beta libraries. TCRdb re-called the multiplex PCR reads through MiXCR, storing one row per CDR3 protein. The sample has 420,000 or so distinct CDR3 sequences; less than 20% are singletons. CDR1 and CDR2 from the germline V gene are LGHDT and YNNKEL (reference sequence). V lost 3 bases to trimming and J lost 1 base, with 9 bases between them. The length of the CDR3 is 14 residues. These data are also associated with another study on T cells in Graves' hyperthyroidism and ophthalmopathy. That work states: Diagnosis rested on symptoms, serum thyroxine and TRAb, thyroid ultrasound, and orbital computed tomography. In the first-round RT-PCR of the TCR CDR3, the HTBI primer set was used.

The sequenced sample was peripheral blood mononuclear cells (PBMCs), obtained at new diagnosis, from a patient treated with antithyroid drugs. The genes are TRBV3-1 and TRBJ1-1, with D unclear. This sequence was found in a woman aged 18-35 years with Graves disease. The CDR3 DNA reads TGTGCCAGCAGCCACAGGCATCAGAACACTGAAGCTTTCTTT. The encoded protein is CASSHRHQNTEAFF.